The entry that follows covers one T cell receptor (beta chain) sequence. The sample originates from a study of T cell responses to AZD1222 COVID-19 vaccine. The data were produced by immunoSEQ multiplex PCR, yet TCRdb's version contains in-frame clones alone and is incomplete. The data show approximately 170,000 clones, around 90% seen once. This CDR3 spans 15 amino acids. The V gene end was trimmed by 6 bases and the J gene end by 1 base; junction bases not matched to a gene: 4. Germline CDR1 LNHDA, CDR2 SQIVND (reference sequence). This TCR derives from an adult in good health. The chain couples TRBV19 to TRBJ1-5, with 9 bases matching TRBD1. This material consisted of peripheral blood, taken on day 0 of AZD1222 vaccination. The CDR3 DNA reads as TGTGCCAGTAGAACTGGACAGGGGAGCAATCAGCCCCAGCATTTT. Protein product: CASRTGQGSNQPQHF.